One sample yielded the 26 T cell receptor beta chains listed below, sequenced in a study of T-cell memory formation after mild COVID-19. TCRdb independently ran MiXCR on the 5' RACE reads; one entry per CDR3 protein. The sample has about 140,000 distinct CDR3 sequences, approximately 5.7% seen once; the top ten hold approximately 2.1%. The source material was PBMCs or a T cell subset sorted from them (not recorded which). These receptor sequences come from an adult woman who had mild COVID-19 (a few samples of this study predate the infection). Cell type and time point are not known.

This clonotype was seen only a few times. The CDR3 protein is CASSLAGWNTGELFF. For the CDR3, the DNA is TGCGCCAGCAGCTTGGCGGGATGGAACACCGGGGAGCTGTTTTTT. The V call is TRBV5-1, the J call TRBJ2-2, with D perhaps TRBD2 (5 bases). CDR1 is SGHRS and CDR2 is YFSETQ in the germline V gene. This CDR3 has 15 residues. Trimming removed 0 bases at V and 1 base at J, with 7 bases between.

Ten or more counts support this clonotype. The genes are TRBV4-3 and TRBJ2-3, with unresolved D. V was clipped by 0 bases and J by 2 bases, with 9 bases between them. The germline gives CDR1 LGHNA, CDR2 YSLEER. The CDR3 length is 15 residues. The CDR3 bases are TGCGCCAGCAGCCAAGATTCCTTTTCCACAGATACGCAGTATTTT. Its protein is CASSQDSFSTDTQYF.

The chain combines TRBV20-1 with TRBJ2-1, with 9 bases lining up with TRBD2. Losses at the gene ends were 2 bases for V and 0 bases for J; bases not matched to a gene: 20. Germline lookup yields CDR1 DFQATT and CDR2 SNEGSKA (reference sequence). CDR3 length: 21 amino acids. The CDR3 protein is CSARPRGLARPSGVSYNEQFF. The DNA for the CDR3 is TGCAGTGCTAGACCGAGGGGGCTAGCCCGACCTAGCGGGGTCTCCTACAATGAGCAGTTCTTC.

This clonotype was picked up a small number of times. V is TRBV2 and J is TRBJ1-4; 7 positions match TRBD1. CDR3 size: 15 residues. Trimming took 4 bases from V and 3 from J; bases not matched to a gene: 5. CDR1 SNHLY and CDR2 FYNNEI come from the germline V gene. The CDR3 region is CASSARGTANEKLFF. In DNA form, the CDR3 reads TGTGCCAGCAGTGCCAGGGGGACAGCTAATGAAAAACTGTTTTTT.

In this sample, this clonotype turned up many times. This sequence joins TRBV25-1 and TRBJ2-7; D could derive from TRBD1 or TRBD2 (5 bases each). The germline V gene has CDR1 MGHDK and CDR2 SYGVNS. Trimming left V 6 bases short and J 0 bases short, with 9 bases between. The CDR3 covers 13 residues. CDR3 sequence reads: CASSGTFSYEQYF. In DNA, the CDR3 is TGTGCCAGCAGCGGGACGTTCTCCTACGAGCAGTACTTC.

This clonotype was detected ten times or more. The gene calls are TRBV6-1 and TRBJ1-5; D is undetermined. Germline values: CDR1 MNHNS, CDR2 SASEGT. This CDR3 region has 16 residues. Trimming removed 2 bases from V and 6 bases from J, with 17 bases in between. The CDR3 coding sequence is TGTGCCAGCAGTGAATTGGTCCTCTGGTATAGTCAGCCCCAGCATTTT. Protein product: CASSELVLWYSQPQHF.

This clonotype was seen a handful of times. The chain recombines TRBV7-8 with TRBJ1-2, with D maybe TRBD1 (5 bases). Germline loops: CDR1 SGHVS, CDR2 FQNEAQ. This CDR3 has 15 residues. V lost 1 base to trimming and J lost 4 bases, with 13 bases between them. This CDR3 is CASSLGREDIYGYTF. Here the CDR3 DNA reads TGTGCCAGCAGCTTAGGCAGGGAAGATATCTATGGCTACACCTTC.

CDR3 residues: CASSFKGADGYTF. The CDR3 coding sequence is TGTGCCAGCAGCTTTAAGGGGGCGGATGGCTACACCTTC. V and J are TRBV5-5 and TRBJ1-2, with 7 bases identical to TRBD1. The CDR3 has 13 residues. V lost 2 bases to trimming and J lost 6 bases; unmatched junction nucleotides: 4. Looked up from germline, CDR1 is SGHKS and CDR2 is YYEKEE (reference sequence). Looking up the rest from reference TRBV5-5 and TRBJ1-2 gives the full variable domain: DAGVTQSPTHLIKTRGQQVTLRCSPISGHKSVSWYQQVLGQGPQFIFQYYEKEERGRGNFPDRFSARQFPNYSSELNVNALLLGDSALYLCASSFKGADGYTFGSGTRLTVV.

This clonotype appeared many times. V usage is TRBV7-2 and J usage is TRBJ2-1, with 7 bases lining up with TRBD2. This CDR3 region has 13 residues. After removal of 0 bases from V and 8 bases from J, the junction contained 1 base not matched to a gene. Germline assignment: CDR1 SGHTA and CDR2 FQGNSA. The CDR3 protein is CASSLAGGYEQFF. The DNA of the CDR3 is TGTGCCAGCAGCTTAGCGGGGGGGTATGAGCAGTTCTTC.

The chain couples TRBV20-1 to TRBJ2-1; 15 bases are shared with TRBD2. The V gene's germline CDR1 is DFQATT and CDR2 SNEGSKA (reference sequence). Trimming took 4 bases from V and 6 from J; bases not matched to a gene: 7. This CDR3 has 16 amino acids. The CDR3 DNA is TGCAGTGCTAAAGGACTAGCGGGAGGGAAAAGCAATGAGCAGTTCTTC. Amino acid sequence: CSAKGLAGGKSNEQFF.

This clonotype was detected only a few times. This sequence joins TRBV7-8 and TRBJ2-2, with 7 bases that match TRBD2. V dropped 2 bases and J dropped 5; count of bases not matched to a gene: 8. From germline, CDR1 is SGHVS and CDR2 FQNEAQ. CDR3 length equals 16 residues. CDR3: CASSLLGEGRTGELFF. The CDR3 DNA follows: TGTGCCAGCAGCTTACTGGGGGAGGGCCGGACCGGGGAGCTGTTTTTT.

There are a few counts of this clonotype. The chain uses TRBV12-3 or TRBV12-4 and TRBJ2-6; D possibly corresponds to TRBD2 (5 bases). V lost 5 bases to trimming and J lost 4 bases, with 12 bases between them. The CDR3 consists of 15 residues. The CDR3 DNA reads TGTGCCAGCAGTGCTGGACTTACAGGGGCCAACGTCCTGACTTTC. It translates to CASSAGLTGANVLTF.

This clonotype was seen at least ten times. The chain uses TRBV10-3 and TRBJ2-1; 11 nucleotides align to TRBD2. CDR3 length: 15 residues. CDR1 and CDR2 from the germline V gene are ENHRY and SYGVKD. V shed 4 bases and J 7 bases; nucleotides not matched to a gene: 6. CDR3 loop: CAISGASGGLNEQFF. The CDR3 DNA reads TGTGCCATCAGTGGGGCTAGCGGGGGGCTAAATGAGCAGTTCTTC.

This clonotype showed up many times. The chain employs TRBV25-1 and TRBJ2-5; D may be TRBD1 or TRBD2 (5 bases each). This CDR3 is 14 amino acids long. Between the trimmed V and J ends, which lost 4 bases and 5 bases, there was a span of 14 bases. Germline V gene lookup returns CDR1 MGHDK and CDR2 SYGVNS. The CDR3 reads CASSVFGTSETQYF. As DNA, the CDR3 is TGTGCCAGCAGTGTCTTCGGGACCTCGGAGACCCAGTACTTC.

With respect to this clonotype: Sequence at one end of the junction differs from germline and may be a read error. The genes are TRBV5-1 and TRBJ1-4; D is perhaps TRBD1 (6 bases). The germline CDR1 and CDR2 sequences are SGHRS and YFSETQ. The CDR3 contains 14 residues. The CDR3 DNA reads TGCGCCAGCATCTTGGGGGCATTACGTGAAAAACTGTTTTTT. As protein: CASILGALREKLFF.

Many counts were recorded for this clonotype. V is TRBV20-1 and J is TRBJ2-5, with 9 positions matching TRBD1. This CDR3 is 15 amino acids long. Germline CDR1 DFQATT, CDR2 SNEGSKA (reference sequence). The junction had 7 bases not matched to a gene; V was cut back by 0 bases and J by 5 bases. The CDR3, as DNA: TGCAGTGCTAGAGATATGGGACAGGGCGAGGAGACCCAGTACTTC. Encoded protein: CSARDMGQGEETQYF.

The J gene is TRBJ2-3, the V gene TRBV12-3 or TRBV12-4; no definite D call. V was shortened by 5 bases and J by 5 bases, with 8 bases between the two germline ends. CDR3 size: 12 residues. In DNA, the CDR3 is TGTGCCAGCAGTACCTGGGGAGATACGCAGTATTTT. Residues: CASSTWGDTQYF.

This clonotype was seen at least ten times. CDR3 amino acids: CASSESSMNTEAFF. DNA of the CDR3: TGTGCCAGCAGTGAATCGTCAATGAACACTGAAGCTTTCTTT. V gene TRBV25-1 combines with J gene TRBJ1-1; D is uncertain. CDR1 and CDR2 (germline): MGHDK, SYGVNS. The CDR3 spans 14 residues. V was pared by 1 base and J by 0 bases, with 6 bases between.

This clonotype was seen ten or more times. This chain connects TRBV10-2 to TRBJ2-1; D unresolved. Per the germline V gene, CDR1 is WSHSY and CDR2 is SAAADI. V lost 7 bases and J 0 bases, leaving 10 bases between the germline ends. The CDR3 length is 14 residues. This CDR3 reads CASTSDSSYNEQFF. The CDR3 DNA reads TGCGCCAGCACGTCCGATAGCTCCTACAATGAGCAGTTCTTC.

In its sample, this clonotype was seen many times. The genes are TRBV19 and TRBJ2-1; TRBD2 aligns across 10 bases. The CDR3 is 16 amino acids. With 7 bases clipped from V and 5 bases from J, the junction kept 11 bases outside the gene matches. CDR1 and CDR2 from the germline V gene are LNHDA and SQIVND (reference sequence). CDR3 region: CASNRVSSGRNNEQFF. Here the CDR3 DNA reads TGTGCCAGTAATAGGGTCTCTAGCGGGAGAAACAATGAGCAGTTCTTC. The variable domain in full, completed from reference TRBV19 and TRBJ2-1, reads DGGITQSPKYLFRKEGQNVTLSCEQNLNHDAMYWYRQDPGQGLRLIYYSQIVNDFQKGDIAEGYSVSREKKESFPLTVTSAQKNPTAFYLCASNRVSSGRNNEQFFGPGTRLTVL.

In its sample, this clonotype was seen many times. V is TRBV20-1 and J is TRBJ2-4, with a tentative D call TRBD1 (5 bases). This CDR3 spans 15 amino acids. Trimming removed 4 bases from V and 0 bases from J, with 13 bases in between. Germline V gene sequence: CDR1 DFQATT, CDR2 SNEGSKA (reference sequence). This chain's CDR3 is CSATRQFLAKNIQYF. The CDR3 DNA reads as TGCAGTGCTACGCGACAGTTTCTAGCCAAAAACATTCAGTACTTC.

V and J are TRBV20-1 and TRBJ2-3; TRBD1 matches at 8 bases. The CDR3 is 14 residues long. Germline V lookup: CDR1 DFQATT, CDR2 SNEGSKA (reference sequence). V dropped 6 bases and J dropped 0; count of bases not matched to a gene: 5. As DNA, the CDR3 is TGCAGTGCAGAGCGACAGGGGAGCACAGATACGCAGTATTTT. As protein: CSAERQGSTDTQYF.

This clonotype turned up a few times. The chain links TRBV30 to TRBJ2-7; possibly TRBD2 for D (5 bases). CDR3 length: 14 amino acids. CDR1 and CDR2 from the germline V gene are GTSNPN and SVGIG (reference sequence). V dropped 4 bases and J dropped 2 bases, with 15 bases sitting between them. Here the CDR3 DNA reads TGTGCCTGGACACACGGAGCGGTTCCCTACGAGCAGTACTTC. It codes for CAWTHGAVPYEQYF.

This clonotype was seen only a few times. V gene TRBV6-2 or TRBV6-3 combines with J gene TRBJ1-5; 7 bases are a match to TRBD1. J was trimmed by 7 bases and V by 1 base; bases with no gene match: 13. Germline V gene data show CDR1 as MNHEY and CDR2 as SVGEGT. This CDR3 is 17 amino acids long. For the CDR3, the DNA is TGTGCCAGCAGTTACTTTCCCCGGGACAGAGGTCGGCAGCCCCAGCATTTT. This codes for CASSYFPRDRGRQPQHF.

The table lists this clonotype with a few counts. The rearrangement links TRBV19 to TRBJ2-3; D is unresolved. CDR1 and CDR2 (germline): LNHDA, SQIVND (reference sequence). The CDR3 runs to 12 residues. The V and J ends lost 2 bases and 6 bases respectively, with 6 bases between them. The CDR3 DNA reads TGTGCCAGTAGTATATTTGGTGATACGCAGTATTTT. This translates into CASSIFGDTQYF.

This clonotype has a count of ten or more. The chain uses TRBV11-2 and TRBJ2-1, with D hard to call. Looked up from germline, CDR1 is SGHAT and CDR2 is FQNNGV. The CDR3 loop spans 11 amino acids. V dropped 5 bases and J dropped 3 bases, with 2 bases sitting between them. Written as DNA, the CDR3 is TGTGCCAGCAGCAACTACAATGAGCAGTTCTTC. It is translated as CASSNYNEQFF. Full variable domain (missing parts from reference TRBV11-2 and TRBJ2-1): EAGVAQSPRYKIIEKRQSVAFWCNPISGHATLYWYQQILGQGPKLLIQFQNNGVVDDSQLPKDRFSAERLKGVDSTLKIQPAKLEDSAVYLCASSNYNEQFFGPGTRLTVL.